This is a list of T cell receptor beta chains from one sample in a study of monozygotic twins with inflammatory bowel disease. TCRdb re-called the 5' RACE reads and catalogs CDR3 proteins one per entry, DNA excluded. The sample holds approximately 400,000 distinct CDR3 sequences. Sequenced: blood. Receptors were obtained from a human donor with ulcerative colitis or Crohn's disease, or a healthy co-twin of an affected twin (not recorded which). CDR3s include the opening cysteine and the closing phenylalanine or tryptophan.

CDR3	J	V
CASSPGPSRREDEQFF	TRBJ2-1	TRBV5-1
CASRERGGFNEQFF	TRBJ2-1	TRBV19
CASSLDRRSSYEQYF	TRBJ2-7	TRBV5-1
CASRGLTYEQYF	TRBJ2-7	TRBV5-6
CASSQDGTGNDEQYF	TRBJ2-7	TRBV4-1
CASSQKNTQYF	TRBJ2-3	TRBV18
CAISEASGVGNQPQHF	TRBJ1-5	TRBV10-3
CASSLGTKETQYF	TRBJ2-5	TRBV7-9
CASSGTYEQYF	TRBJ2-7	TRBV7-9
CASSGDSGNYGYTF	TRBJ1-2	TRBV5-1
CSAPRVEGELFF	TRBJ2-2	TRBV20-1
CASSVAAGGVYGYTF	TRBJ1-2	TRBV9
CASSHALRTGELFF	TRBJ2-2	TRBV3-1
CASSIDRADYGYTF	TRBJ1-2	TRBV5-1
CASSMLDYEQYF	TRBJ2-7	TRBV5-5
CASSRGWDTDTQYF	TRBJ2-3	TRBV12-3/TRBV12-4
CASSLNLGTGRPYEQYF	TRBJ2-7	TRBV28
CASSPRRGDEQYF	TRBJ2-7	TRBV7-9
CASSSQGYGYTF	TRBJ1-2	TRBV5-1
CASSFEGYSNQPQHF	TRBJ1-5	TRBV27
CASRPGQGAKNYGYTF	TRBJ1-2	TRBV27
CSALAGAAGANVLTF	TRBJ2-6	TRBV20-1
CASSSGLAGGPEDEQYF	TRBJ2-7	TRBV6-2/TRBV6-3
CASSQENGPYGYTF	TRBJ1-2	TRBV4-1
CSARDVRTSQGTQYF	TRBJ2-5	TRBV20-1
CASSQPGTSGREEQFF	TRBJ2-1	TRBV4-3
CSARDWGGTEAFF	TRBJ1-1	TRBV20-1
CASSFLAGGAGELFF	TRBJ2-2	TRBV12-3/TRBV12-4
CASSPTQGSYEQYF	TRBJ2-7	TRBV13
CASSVDWGLLGTGELFF	TRBJ2-2	TRBV9
CASSRLGQPQHF	TRBJ1-5	TRBV5-6
CASSPIQGPLSGANVLTF	TRBJ2-6	TRBV12-3/TRBV12-4
CASSITGNSPLHF	TRBJ1-6	TRBV3-1
CASRPSSGYGYTF	TRBJ1-2	TRBV5-1
CASSLLLQGESEAFF	TRBJ1-1	TRBV5-1
CATSRRFPAGGREQYF	TRBJ2-7	TRBV15
CASSQGGLSRSNQPQHF	TRBJ1-5	TRBV6-1
CASRTEGSYGYTF	TRBJ1-2	TRBV19
CASSWAGSSYEQYF	TRBJ2-7	TRBV5-4
CAGTGGANYGYTF	TRBJ1-2	TRBV28
CASSQERGTGNTIYF	TRBJ1-3	TRBV3-1
CASSLARGLAFDTGELFF	TRBJ2-2	TRBV5-6
CASSPRGTGDEKLFF	TRBJ1-4	TRBV4-1
CASSSTMGRNEQFF	TRBJ2-1	TRBV7-3
CASSFRGGNEQYF	TRBJ2-7	TRBV7-9
CASSVEFSPTNYGYTF	TRBJ1-2	TRBV9
CSGPTGPGGYTF	TRBJ1-2	TRBV20-1
CASSSLRRLGLAGYEQYF	TRBJ2-7	TRBV28
CASSLEVGLRRPDSPLHF	TRBJ1-6	TRBV11-2
CASSGKGQGSYNEQFF	TRBJ2-1	TRBV27
CSASKRAINEQFF	TRBJ2-1	TRBV20-1
CASSRSGTSGSNEQFF	TRBJ2-1	TRBV4-1
CAWKRVGGGYGYTF	TRBJ1-2	TRBV30
CASTIETAGGRLLGYTF	TRBJ1-2	TRBV28
CAISEAGTSTQYF	TRBJ2-3	TRBV10-3
CASSSRGADTQYF	TRBJ2-3	TRBV28
CASSPADSFSYNEQFF	TRBJ2-1	TRBV18
CASSLASFRNYGYTF	TRBJ1-2	TRBV7-8